This T cell receptor (beta chain) was identified in a study of glioma-infiltrating T cells (dated by TCRdb to about 2016). In terms of the full investigation: Sequencing of TCR alpha- and beta-chain repertoires was performed on glioma tissue, on non-neoplastic brain tissue, and on matched peripheral blood mononuclear cells. The paired cohort was made up of three low-grade glioma patients, about 8 primary glioblastoma patients and three non-glioma patients who contributed non-neoplastic brain tissue. To gauge divergence between tissue and blood T-cell populations, every tissue-infiltrating repertoire was compared against the peripheral blood repertoire from the same patient.

This clonotype has just a few counts. Which antigen it targets is not known. Nothing much larger sits one base from this clone, and base qualities are not available. The iRepertoire nested amplicon-rescue multiplex PCR (arm-PCR) platform was used to amplify TCR alpha and beta CDR3 regions from RNA. The input for one-step reverse transcription and amplification was roughly 85-400 ng of tissue mRNA or PBMC total RNA. Following bead purification, Illumina adapters were added by a secondary multiplex PCR, and libraries between 200 and 400 bp were gel-purified. Internal 6-nucleotide barcodes were carried by the libraries and were used for demultiplexing. Libraries were sequenced on an Illumina MiSeq with 2x220 or 2x250 nucleotide paired-end reads. Under the source paper's analysis protocol: Paired reads were merged using FLASH 1.2.11 and aligned with BWA-MEM to the GRCh37 human genome, and TRA and TRB reads were then extracted. For V and J assignment, an IMGT-derived reference of cassette sequences and CDR3 motifs that included pseudogenes was used. Three-frame translation of reads was performed, and productive CDR3s were defined as those with a C...FGXG motif and no stop codons. Clonotypes were defined as unique combinations of V-J cassette pair and CDR3 amino acid sequence. Reads were filtered by Hamming distance, with the threshold set by the sequence error rate of each sample in mapped regions. The public sequencing data were trimmed at Q25 with fastp and processed into clonotypes with MiXCR by TCRdb, which kept only in-frame beta chains. All rows with the same CDR3 protein become a single entry with the most common DNA and genes. TCRdb's processing, not the study's, gives the V and J calls here. The sample yields roughly 100,000 distinct CDR3 sequences; around 28% were counted once. 44% of the sample is held by the ten biggest clonotypes.

The investigation overall reported the following: Group comparisons were based on small numbers of patients: three non-neoplastic, three low-grade glioma and roughly 8 glioblastoma patients. In non-neoplastic patients, VJ-independent divergence between tissue and blood fell below expectation, whereas in all gliomas, and especially in low-grade gliomas, the divergence rose above expectation. Tissue and blood shared very few CDR3 sequences, a result attributed to high CDR3 diversity and limited sampling.

The source material was glioma tissue, nonneoplastic brain tissue, or PBMCs (not recorded which). The receptor was derived from a human donor with low-grade glioma or glioblastoma, undergoing nonglioma brain surgery, or in good health (not recorded which).

The DNA reads as follows: TGTGCCAGCAGCTCGGGACAGACCTATGGCTACACCTTC. It is translated as CASSSGQTYGYTF. The chain couples TRBV7-3 to TRBJ1-2, with 7 bases in between that match TRBD1. Clipping removes 4 bases from V and 4 bases from J, with 3 as the unmatched junction base count. The germline V gene encodes CDR1 SGHTA and CDR2 FQGTGA. The CDR3 numbers 13 residues from cysteine through phenylalanine. The read is trimmed to its CDR3 DNA, 39 bases read in frame from base 1. The CDR3 plus the reference TRBV7-3 and TRBJ1-2 genes for the other parts give the full variable domain: GAGVSQTPSNKVTEKGKYVELRCDPISGHTALYWYRQSLGQGPEFLIYFQGTGAADDSGLPNDRFFAVRPEGSVSTLKIQRTERGDSAVYLCASSSGQTYGYTFGSGTRLTVV.